What follows is one TCR beta chain and its context. Germline is not matched at one junction end, which may reflect a read error. The sample belongs to a study of tumor-infiltrating lymphocytes in oesophageal squamous cell carcinoma. TCRdb re-analysed the PCR reads in MiXCR, keeping a single row per CDR3 protein. This table has approximately 10,000 distinct CDR3 sequences, around half appearing once. The source is a male donor with esophageal squamous cell carcinoma. Source material: esophageal tumor tissue.

CDR3 coding DNA: TGTGCCAGCAGCTTAGCAGGGTACACCGGGGAGCTGTATTTT. Protein: CASSLAGYTGELYF. This chain joins TRBV7-6 and TRBJ1-1; no reliable D call. Germline CDR1 reads SGHVS; CDR2 reads FNYEAQ. This CDR3 is 14 amino acids long.